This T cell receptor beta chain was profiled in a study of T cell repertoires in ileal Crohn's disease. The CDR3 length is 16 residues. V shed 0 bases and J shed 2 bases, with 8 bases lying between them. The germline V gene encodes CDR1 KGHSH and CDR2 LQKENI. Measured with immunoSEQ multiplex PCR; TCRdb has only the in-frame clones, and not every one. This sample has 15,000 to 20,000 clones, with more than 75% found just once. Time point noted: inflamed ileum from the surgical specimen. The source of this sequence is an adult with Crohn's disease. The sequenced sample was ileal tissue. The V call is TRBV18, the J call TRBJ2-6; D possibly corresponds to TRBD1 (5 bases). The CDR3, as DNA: TGTGCCAGCTCACCACCGGTAGGGGCTGGGGCCAACGTCCTGACTTTC. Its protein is CASSPPVGAGANVLTF. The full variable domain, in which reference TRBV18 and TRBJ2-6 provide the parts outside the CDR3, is NAGVMQNPRHLVRRRGQEARLRCSPMKGHSHVYWYRQLPEEGLKFMVYLQKENIIDESGMPKERFSAEFPKEGPSILRIQQVVRGDSAAYFCASSPPVGAGANVLTFGAGSRLTVL.